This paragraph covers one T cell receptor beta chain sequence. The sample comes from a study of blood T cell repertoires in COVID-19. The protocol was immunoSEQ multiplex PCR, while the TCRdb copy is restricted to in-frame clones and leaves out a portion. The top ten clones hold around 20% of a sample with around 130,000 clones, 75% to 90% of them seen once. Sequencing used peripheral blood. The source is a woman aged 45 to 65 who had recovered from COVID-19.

The CDR3 sequence is CASKAWTGEYGYTF. The DNA for the CDR3 is TGTGCCAGCAAGGCTTGGACAGGGGAGTATGGCTACACCTTC. V and J are TRBV6-5 and TRBJ1-2; 9 bases fit TRBD1. The CDR3 length is 14 residues. Looked up from germline, CDR1 is MNHEY and CDR2 is SVGAGI. V was pared by 7 bases and J by 5 bases, with 8 bases of the junction left unmatched.